This TCR beta chain was recorded in a study of CD8 T cells in ankylosing spondylitis. Comment on this clonotype: Its antigen is still unknown.

The V gene lost 2 bases and the J gene lost 0 bases, with 9 bases spanning the gap. Germline-derived CDR1 and CDR2 are SGHNT and YYREEE (reference sequence). The CDR3 length is 15 residues. Study results and limitations: It was reported that disease-linked clones were significantly enriched in matched ankylosing spondylitis synovial fluid.

Each CDR3 protein is one row after TCRdb ran MiXCR on the 5' RACE reads. The sample comprises about 230,000 distinct CDR3 sequences, 8% to 10% of which are singletons, and around 4.4% rests with the top ten. This receptor was taken from a female donor with ankylosing spondylitis or in good health (not recorded which). This rearrangement joins TRBV5-4 to TRBJ2-1; the D is unclear. The material sequenced was blood, either unsorted or a sorted T cell fraction (not recorded which). CDR3 coding DNA: TGTGCCAGCAGCTTCGCCCCCGACTCCTACAATGAGCAGTTCTTC. Encoded protein: CASSFAPDSYNEQFF.